Sequencing of this TCR beta chain was carried out in a study of glioma-infiltrating T cells. The length of the CDR3 is 13 residues. Trimming removed 3 bases at V and 2 bases at J, with 7 bases between. The germline CDR1 and CDR2 sequences are LNHDA and SQIVND (reference sequence). Worth noting for this clonotype: Its antigen is currently unknown.

Study results and caveats: Only very few CDR3 sequences appeared in both tissue and blood. Gliomas, especially low-grade, showed above-expected tissue-blood divergence; non-neoplastic patients showed below.

The iRepertoire nested amplicon-rescue multiplex PCR amplified TCR alpha and beta CDR3s from RNA. Tissue mRNA or PBMC total RNA, roughly 95-400 ng, went into one-step reverse transcription and amplification. TCRdb redid the calling of the multiplex PCR reads with MiXCR, one entry per CDR3 protein. The sample comprises 150,000 or so distinct CDR3 sequences, about 39% of which are singletons, and roughly 20% rests with the top ten. The sample comprised glioma tissue, nonneoplastic brain tissue, or PBMCs (not recorded which). This receptor was taken from a human donor with low-grade glioma or glioblastoma, undergoing nonglioma brain surgery, or in good health (not recorded which). The chain uses TRBV19 and TRBJ1-2; no reliable D call. The CDR3 nucleotides read TGTGCCAGTAGTATGATGGAGAACTATGGCTACACCTTC. It encodes CASSMMENYGYTF. Combining the CDR3 with reference TRBV19 and TRBJ1-2 gives the whole variable domain DGGITQSPKYLFRKEGQNVTLSCEQNLNHDAMYWYRQDPGQGLRLIYYSQIVNDFQKGDIAEGYSVSREKKESFPLTVTSAQKNPTAFYLCASSMMENYGYTFGSGTRLTVV.